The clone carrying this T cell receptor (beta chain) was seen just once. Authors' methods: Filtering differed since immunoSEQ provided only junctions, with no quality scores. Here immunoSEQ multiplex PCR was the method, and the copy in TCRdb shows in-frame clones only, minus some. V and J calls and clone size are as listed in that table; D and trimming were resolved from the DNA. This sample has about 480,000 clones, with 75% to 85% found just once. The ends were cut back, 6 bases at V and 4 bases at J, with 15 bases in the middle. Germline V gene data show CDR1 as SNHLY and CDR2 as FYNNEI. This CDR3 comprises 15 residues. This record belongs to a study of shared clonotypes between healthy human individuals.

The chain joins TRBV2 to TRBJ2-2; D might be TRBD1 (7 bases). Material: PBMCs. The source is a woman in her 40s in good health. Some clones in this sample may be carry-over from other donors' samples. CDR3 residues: CASRAVRGATGELFF. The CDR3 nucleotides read TGTGCCAGCAGGGCGGTCAGGGGGGCCACCGGGGAGCTGTTTTTT.